A selection of T cell receptor beta chains follows, all from one sample in a study of cytomegalovirus exposure and HLA in healthy donors. TCRdb's copy holds only in-frame clones and misses some; the assay was immunoSEQ multiplex PCR. The table lists about 160,000 clones, roughly 80% of them singletons. Sequencing was performed on PBMCs. The receptors come from a male donor in good health and CMV-seronegative. The CDR3 runs from the conserved cysteine through the conserved F or W. Each record gives: D gene, V gene, clone size, J gene, CDR3 protein, CDR3 DNA. D genes are given only for firm matches. Where a row states a size, it is once, few, many or the class of an expanded clone; other rows omit it.

.	TRBV27	.	TRBJ2-7	CASSLTGSSYEQYF	TGTGCCAGCAGTTTGACAGGTTCCTCCTACGAGCAGTACTTC
.	TRBV29-1	.	TRBJ1-1	CSASPPEAFF	TGCAGCGCCTCTCCCCCTGAAGCTTTCTTT
TRBD1	TRBV7-2	.	TRBJ1-6	CASSLETGLNSPLHF	TGTGCCAGCAGCTTAGAGACAGGGCTTAATTCACCCCTCCACTTT
TRBD1	TRBV10-3	.	TRBJ1-6	CAISGDRGNSPLHF	TGTGCCATCAGTGGGGACAGGGGAAATTCACCCCTCCACTTT
.	TRBV19	few	TRBJ2-7	CATRDRGYEQYF	TGTGCCACGCGGGACAGAGGCTACGAGCAGTACTTC
.	TRBV27	.	TRBJ1-1	CASSLSRGALMNTEAFF	TGTGCCAGCAGTTTATCTCGGGGGGCGCTCATGAACACTGAAGCTTTCTTT
.	TRBV7-2	.	TRBJ2-1	CASSTVPGQYNEQFF	TGTGCCAGCAGCACCGTCCCGGGACAATACAATGAGCAGTTCTTC
.	TRBV27	.	TRBJ1-5	CASSLTGFNQPQHF	TGTGCCAGCAGCCTTACAGGGTTCAATCAGCCCCAGCATTTT
.	TRBV4-1	.	TRBJ1-3	CASSQAGPSGNTIYF	TGCGCCAGCAGCCAGGCTGGCCCCTCTGGAAACACCATATATTTT
TRBD2	TRBV5-4	.	TRBJ2-1	CASSLYSGGANEQFF	TGTGCCAGCAGCTTGTATAGCGGGGGGGCTAATGAGCAGTTCTTC
TRBD2	TRBV5-1	.	TRBJ2-7	CASSLVFGRSYEQYF	TGCGCCAGCAGCTTGGTCTTCGGGAGGTCCTACGAGCAGTACTTC
TRBD2	TRBV7-9	.	TRBJ2-5	CASGPGLAIETQYF	TGTGCCAGCGGACCGGGACTAGCTATAGAGACCCAGTACTTC
TRBD1	TRBV2	.	TRBJ1-2	CASSVRDSGPYGYTF	TGTGCCAGCAGTGTGCGGGACAGCGGCCCCTATGGCTACACCTTC
.	TRBV6-6	.	TRBJ2-7	CASSSPWRQDDYEQYF	TGTGCCAGCAGTTCCCCTTGGAGACAGGACGACTACGAGCAGTACTTC
TRBD1	TRBV27	.	TRBJ1-5	CASSFWGTGQPQHF	TGTGCCAGCAGTTTTTGGGGGACAGGCCAGCCCCAGCATTTT
TRBD2	TRBV7-9	.	TRBJ2-2	CASSSTSGSPTGELFF	TGTGCCAGCAGCTCGACTAGCGGGAGTCCCACCGGGGAGCTGTTTTTT
.	TRBV4-2	.	TRBJ2-7	CASSQEAAGNSYEQYF	TGTGCCAGCAGCCAAGAGGCGGCGGGAAACTCCTACGAGCAGTACTTC
.	TRBV4-3	few	TRBJ1-1	CASSPSAEASEAFF	TGCGCCAGCAGCCCATCGGCCGAGGCCTCTGAAGCTTTCTTT
TRBD1	TRBV28	.	TRBJ1-3	CASSLGTGQGTGNTIYF	TGTGCCAGCAGTTTAGGAACTGGACAGGGGACTGGAAACACCATATATTTT
TRBD2	TRBV30	.	TRBJ2-5	CAWSWAGGRRSETQYF	TGTGCCTGGAGCTGGGCGGGGGGCCGCCGGTCCGAGACCCAGTACTTC
TRBD2	TRBV29-1	.	TRBJ2-3	CSPRLAATDTQYF	TGCAGCCCCCGACTAGCGGCAACAGATACGCAGTATTTT
TRBD2	TRBV11-2	.	TRBJ2-3	CASSLGLARTDTQYF	TGTGCCAGCAGCTTAGGACTAGCGCGCACAGATACGCAGTATTTT
TRBD1	TRBV6-4	.	TRBJ2-2	CASSDSAGGNTGELFF	TGTGCCAGCAGTGACTCAGCAGGGGGGAACACCGGGGAGCTGTTTTTT
TRBD2	TRBV19	.	TRBJ2-3	CASSRGLAGPATDTQYF	TGTGCCAGTAGTAGGGGACTAGCGGGGCCCGCAACAGATACGCAGTATTTT
.	TRBV30	.	TRBJ1-2	CAWSITVEGCGYTF	TGTGCCTGGAGTATTACAGTGGAGGGATGTGGCTACACCTTC
TRBD1	TRBV27	.	TRBJ2-7	CASSEPGQGIHEQYF	TGTGCCAGCAGTGAACCGGGACAGGGGATCCACGAGCAGTACTTC
TRBD1	TRBV19	.	TRBJ1-4	CASSPRERDRRVF	TGTGCCAGTAGTCCGAGGGAGCGGGACAGGAGGGTTTTT
.	TRBV25-1	.	TRBJ2-2	CASSQGGPTGELFF	TGTGCCAGCAGTCAGGGGGGCCCCACCGGGGAGCTGTTTTTT
.	TRBV6-5	.	TRBJ2-1	CASSFRRAGYNEQFF	TGTGCCAGCAGTTTTCGGAGGGCCGGCTACAATGAGCAGTTCTTC
TRBD2	TRBV13	once	TRBJ2-4	CASTAGGRGDKNIQYF	TGTGCCAGCACGGCGGGGGGGCGTGGAGACAAAAACATTCAGTACTTC
TRBD1	TRBV5-4	.	TRBJ1-1	CASSIGNRGTEAFF	TGTGCCAGCAGCATCGGAAACAGGGGAACGGAGGCTTTCTTT
.	TRBV6-5	.	TRBJ2-3	CASNPGLSTDTQYF	TGTGCCAGCAACCCGGGACTCAGCACAGATACGCAGTATTTT
.	TRBV19	.	TRBJ2-1	CASSRERRYNEQFF	TGTGCCAGTAGCCGGGAGCGGAGGTACAATGAGCAGTTCTTC
.	TRBV30	.	TRBJ2-7	CAWSGQGRHEQYF	TGTGCCTGGAGTGGGCAGGGAAGGCACGAGCAGTACTTC
TRBD2	TRBV10-1	.	TRBJ2-5	CASSESGLAGGKQETQYF	TGCGCCAGCAGTGAGTCAGGACTAGCGGGGGGGAAGCAAGAGACCCAGTACTTC
.	TRBV28	.	TRBJ1-5	CASSTAGLNQPQHF	TGTGCCAGCAGTACGGCGGGCCTCAATCAGCCCCAGCATTTT
.	TRBV5-4	.	TRBJ2-2	CASSPKMANTGELFF	TGTGCCAGCAGCCCTAAGATGGCGAACACCGGGGAGCTGTTTTTT
.	TRBV4-1	.	TRBJ2-7	CASSRSSINEQYF	TGCGCCAGCAGCCGATCCAGTATCAACGAGCAGTACTTC
.	TRBV5-6	.	TRBJ2-5	CASSSPEGFGGETQYF	TGTGCCAGCAGCTCCCCTGAAGGGTTCGGAGGCGAGACCCAGTACTTC
TRBD2	TRBV5-8	.	TRBJ2-1	CASSSTSGIYWDEQFF	TGTGCCAGCAGCTCGACTAGCGGGATATACTGGGATGAGCAGTTCTTC
TRBD2	TRBV18	.	TRBJ2-2	CASSPLGLAGGTGELFF	TGTGCCAGCTCACCACTCGGACTAGCGGGAGGAACCGGGGAGCTGTTTTTT
.	TRBV21-1	.	TRBJ2-1	CASSKVGSGTSGRANEQFF	.
.	TRBV28	few	TRBJ1-5	CASSSWDIYSNQPQHF	TGTGCCAGCAGTTCCTGGGACATCTATAGCAATCAGCCCCAGCATTTT
TRBD1	TRBV15	.	TRBJ1-1	CATSRDRTGRGTEAFF	TGTGCCACCAGCAGAGACCGGACAGGGAGAGGAACTGAAGCTTTCTTT
.	TRBV27	.	TRBJ2-3	CASSLLRDSQPGDTQYF	TGTGCCAGCAGCTTACTCCGGGACTCTCAGCCAGGGGATACGCAGTATTTT
.	TRBV27	.	TRBJ1-2	CASSPSPAQGFYGYTF	TGTGCCAGCAGCCCATCCCCGGCGCAGGGCTTCTATGGCTACACCTTC
.	TRBV9	.	TRBJ1-6	CASSVGGVDSPLHF	TGTGCCAGCAGCGTCGGGGGAGTAGATTCACCCCTCCACTTT
TRBD2	TRBV28	few	TRBJ2-2	CASRRLAGDTGELFF	TGTGCCAGCAGACGACTAGCGGGGGACACCGGGGAGCTGTTTTTT
TRBD1	TRBV19	.	TRBJ2-2	CASKSGQGDTGELFF	TGTGCCAGCAAGTCGGGACAGGGAGACACCGGGGAGCTGTTTTTT
TRBD2	TRBV4-3	.	TRBJ2-6	CASSQDPPTSGRGTGANVLTF	TGCGCCAGCAGCCAAGACCCCCCGACTAGCGGGAGGGGTACTGGGGCCAACGTCCTGACTTTC
.	TRBV6-1	.	TRBJ1-2	CASSADFNYGYTF	TGTGCCAGCAGTGCAGATTTTAACTATGGCTACACCTTC